Listed below are T cell receptor beta chains from one sample, sequenced in a study of CD8+ T cells in alopecia areata. Clones were read by immunoSEQ multiplex PCR, and TCRdb kept only the in-frame ones, dropping some. The repertoire includes 64,000 or so clones, around 45% of them detected once, and 20% sits in the top ten. The sample was CD8+ T cells sorted from blood, taken at approximately week 37, from a patient treated with tofacitinib. Source of these receptors: a human donor with alopecia areata. Each CDR3 is given with its conserved first and last residue. Fields, in order: V gene, J gene, CDR3 protein.

TRBV19	TRBJ2-1	CASSTTRNEQFF
TRBV9	TRBJ2-4	CASSVGGPITYF
TRBV7-2	TRBJ2-7	CASSLGGLSYEQYF
TRBV6-1	TRBJ1-5	CASSLDTTPQHF
TRBV29-1	TRBJ2-1	CSSRVAGGYYEQFF
TRBV7-9	TRBJ2-7	CASSWVEGPAYEQYF
TRBV27	TRBJ2-7	CASSGRAYEQYF
TRBV29-1	TRBJ2-2	CSVVYPTGELFF
TRBV27	TRBJ2-7	CASSWWAGDEQYF
TRBV9	TRBJ2-7	CASSDGTAYEQYF
TRBV28	TRBJ2-3	CASSLETSGRDTQYF
TRBV27	TRBJ2-5	CASSLSPTVGTQYF
TRBV28	TRBJ2-7	CASSLLGGNYEQYF
TRBV29-1	TRBJ2-4	CSVTEGRAKNIQYF
TRBV29-1	TRBJ2-7	CSVTGLAGYYEQYF
TRBV4-1	TRBJ2-7	CASSQGVGGPVSYEQYF
TRBV27	TRBJ2-7	CATRRRGGGEQYF
TRBV27	TRBJ1-2	CASSFSQGRDYGYTF
TRBV7-2	TRBJ2-5	CASSLGSALEETQYF
TRBV29-1	TRBJ2-1	CSVVWTSGPHEQFF
TRBV11-2	TRBJ2-7	CASSLGVGEEAYEQYF
TRBV29-1	TRBJ1-2	CSVVGGSNYGYTF
TRBV10-1	TRBJ2-7	CASKTGMYEQCF
TRBV29-1	TRBJ2-7	CSGVLAGADYEQYF
TRBV30	TRBJ1-2	CAWSDVQLGGYTF
TRBV21-1	TRBJ2-7	CASSPYRGGQGTYEQYF
TRBV11-2	TRBJ2-1	CASSLEADTYNEQFF
TRBV29-1	TRBJ2-2	CSVEEVGFGGTGELFF
TRBV5-1	TRBJ1-1	CASSLRSGEAFF
TRBV5-4	TRBJ2-2	CASSFGVDTGELFF
TRBV5-1	TRBJ2-1	CASSLNGASYNEQFF
TRBV5-1	TRBJ1-5	CASSFAGDSNQPQHF
TRBV29-1	TRBJ1-1	CSEAKQGEAFF
TRBV18	TRBJ2-6	CASSSGQLDSGANVLTF
TRBV6-5	TRBJ2-1	CASSYGADNEQFF
TRBV4-1	TRBJ2-7	CASSLRGGSSYEQYF
TRBV25-1	TRBJ2-1	CASEVSSYNEQFF
TRBV29-1	TRBJ2-2	CSGGTSGVAELFF
TRBV4-3	TRBJ2-7	CASSRKGGPYEQYF
TRBV11-2	TRBJ2-7	CASSLDPGLYYEQYF
TRBV6-6	TRBJ2-2	CASRIFSGVNTGELFF
TRBV18	TRBJ1-1	CASSPQGRNTEAFF
TRBV7-9	TRBJ2-5	CASSVLRGGEETQYF
TRBV30	TRBJ1-1	CAWSQGGQGAFF
TRBV6-5	TRBJ1-2	CASSYLQSGFDGYTF
TRBV4-3	TRBJ2-1	CASSQDASYNEQFF
TRBV12-5	TRBJ1-1	CASGLVQGATEAFF
TRBV4-3	TRBJ1-4	CASSQVGSRREKLFF
TRBV4-2	TRBJ2-7	CASSQDPGGSGYEQYF
TRBV30	TRBJ2-7	CAWSSSWGAYEQYF
TRBV29-1	TRBJ2-7	CSVEDGDSSYEQYF
TRBV18	TRBJ1-2	CASSPTDRVFYGYTF
TRBV29-1	TRBJ2-7	CSVEGGNPYEQYF